These 25 T cell receptor beta chains originate from one sample sequenced in a study of tumor T cells in aggressive B-cell lymphoma (dated by TCRdb to 2016 to 2017). Libraries were prepared through the immunoSEQ multiplex PCR assay. The source is immuneACCESS, and TCRdb retained only in-frame sequences with V and J called. Part of the clones is not carried over; for the studies checked, unresolved V genes explain less than half of this, and the remainder is unexplained. This sample is represented by 2,900 or so clones; 70% to 85% of them were singletons. The ten largest account for less than 20% of the sample. Sequencing was performed on tumor tissue. Receptors originate from an adult with diffuse large B cell lymphoma.

The chain recombines TRBV7-8 with TRBJ2-3; TRBD1 matches 7 bases. The CDR3 loop spans 15 amino acids. The J segment lost 0 bases and the V segment lost 6 bases, leaving 6 bases of the junction unmatched. From germline, CDR1 is SGHVS and CDR2 FQNEAQ. CDR3 sequence (DNA): TGTGCCAGCAGGCAAGGGACAGCTAGCACAGATACGCAGTATTTT. Translating gives CASRQGTASTDTQYF. Variable domain in full (rest from reference TRBV7-8 and TRBJ2-3): GAGVSQSPRYKVAKRGQDVALRCDPISGHVSLFWYQQALGQGPEFLTYFQNEAQLDKSGLPSDRFFAERPEGSVSTLKIQRTQQEDSAVYLCASRQGTASTDTQYFGPGTRLTVL.

The V and J genes are TRBV10-1 and TRBJ1-1; 7 nucleotides line up with TRBD1. From germline, CDR1 is WNHNN and CDR2 SYGVQD (reference sequence). This CDR3 spans 15 amino acids. The trim removed 5 bases at V and 0 bases at J, leaving 6 bases unmatched. The CDR3 reads CASSPGTALNTEAFF. Written as DNA, the CDR3 is TGCGCCAGCAGTCCAGGGACAGCATTGAACACTGAAGCTTTCTTT.

This rearrangement joins TRBV29-1 to TRBJ1-2, with 9 nucleotides matching TRBD1. CDR3 length: 14 amino acids. Germline V gives CDR1 SQVTM, CDR2 ANQGSEA. The V gene end was trimmed by 6 bases and the J gene end by 7 bases; junction bases not matched to a gene: 12. This chain's CDR3 is CSVATGTGRGGYTF. The CDR3 region has the DNA TGCAGCGTCGCCACCGGGACAGGGCGAGGTGGCTACACCTTC.

This clone has only one observation. The genes are TRBV7-2 and TRBJ2-7; TRBD2 might be the D (7 bases). Between the trimmed V and J ends, which lost 7 bases and 5 bases, there was a span of 18 bases. The CDR3 sequence is 14 residues long. Germline V gene sequence: CDR1 SGHTA, CDR2 FQGNSA. In DNA, the CDR3 is TGTGCCAGCACCCGACGGGGGGCGCAGAACGAGCAGTACTTC. Its translation: CASTRRGAQNEQYF. Full variable domain (rest looked up from reference TRBV7-2 and TRBJ2-7): GAGVSQSPSNKVTEKGKDVELRCDPISGHTALYWYRQSLGQGLEFLIYFQGNSAPDKSGLPSDRFSAERTGGSVSTLTIQRTQQEDSAVYLCASTRRGAQNEQYFGPGTRLTVT.

The CDR3 region is CASSVQNTEAFF. In DNA form, the CDR3 reads TGTGCCAGCAGCGTCCAGAACACTGAAGCTTTCTTT. V usage is TRBV9 and J usage is TRBJ1-1; D unresolved. The V end was cut by 2 bases, the J end by 1 base, with 3 bases between. This CDR3 contains 12 residues. Germline V gene data show CDR1 as SGDLS and CDR2 as YYNGEE.

This rearrangement joins TRBV19 to TRBJ2-5; D remains ambiguous. CDR1 LNHDA and CDR2 SQIVND come from the germline V gene (reference sequence). Deletions cut 10 bases from V and 5 bases from J, with 11 bases between. The CDR3 has 11 residues. CDR3 region: CATKVLETQYF. DNA for the CDR3: TGTGCCACCAAAGTACTGGAGACCCAGTACTTC. The full variable domain, completed using reference TRBV19 and TRBJ2-5, is DGGITQSPKYLFRKEGQNVTLSCEQNLNHDAMYWYRQDPGQGLRLIYYSQIVNDFQKGDIAEGYSVSREKKESFPLTVTSAQKNPTAFYLCATKVLETQYFGPGTRLLVL.

The rearrangement uses TRBV11-3 and TRBJ2-2; a possible D gene is TRBD1 (5 bases). The V gene's germline CDR1 is SGHNT and CDR2 YENEEA. This CDR3 is built from 13 residues. V lost 5 bases, J lost 6 bases, and 10 bases lay in between. CDR3 loop: CASSPATAGELFF. In nucleotides, the CDR3 is TGTGCCAGCAGCCCTGCGACAGCCGGGGAGCTGTTTTTT. The full variable domain, rest sourced from reference TRBV11-3 and TRBJ2-2, is EAGVVQSPRYKIIEKKQPVAFWCNPISGHNTLYWYLQNLGQGPELLIRYENEEAVDDSQLPKDRFSAERLKGVDSTLKIQPAELGDSAVYLCASSPATAGELFFGEGSRLTVL.

The chain uses TRBV7-8 and TRBJ1-6; D is undetermined. V gave up 6 bases and J gave up 10 bases, with 16 bases separating them. This CDR3 has 14 residues. From germline, CDR1 is SGHVS and CDR2 FQNEAQ. CDR3 sequence (DNA): TGTGCCAGCAGTTTCACAGAAACCGGATCACCCCTCCACTTT. As protein: CASSFTETGSPLHF.

This chain connects TRBV4-2 to TRBJ1-4, with 7 bases identical to TRBD1. CDR3 size: 14 residues. V trimming: 1 base; J trimming: 7 bases; junction bases outside the gene matches: 3. Germline CDR1 reads LGHNA; CDR2 reads YNFKEQ. CDR3 nucleotides: TGTGCCAGCAGCCAAGGCGACAGGGTTGAAAAACTGTTTTTT. This gives the protein CASSQGDRVEKLFF.

This clone has a handful of counts. The V gene is TRBV6-5, the J gene TRBJ2-5; D is possibly TRBD1 (6 bases). This CDR3 has 15 residues. V was shortened by 3 bases and J by 5 bases, with 16 bases between the two germline ends. The germline CDR1 and CDR2 sequences are MNHEY and SVGAGI. As DNA, the CDR3 is TGTGCCAGCAGTTATAACACGGACAGAGAGGAGACCCAGTACTTC. Translating it yields CASSYNTDREETQYF.

V and J are TRBV5-1 and TRBJ1-1, with D possibly TRBD1 on 6 matching bases. The CDR3 runs to 14 residues. Germline V gene sequence: CDR1 SGHRS, CDR2 YFSETQ. With 0 bases removed from V and 5 bases from J, the gap between germline ends came to 11 bases. CDR3 nucleotide sequence: TGCGCCAGCAGCTTGGAGAACAGGGATACTGAAGCTTTCTTT. Translation gives CASSLENRDTEAFF.

V gene TRBV9 combines with J gene TRBJ2-4; TRBD1 agrees at 7 bases. Per germline, CDR1 SGDLS and CDR2 YYNGEE. The V and J ends lost 3 bases and 6 bases, in that order; junction bases with no gene match: 9. There are 15 residues in the CDR3. The CDR3 DNA reads TGTGCCAGCAGCGCGGGACAGAGTGTGACAAACATTCAGTACTTC. Translated: CASSAGQSVTNIQYF.

The chain carries TRBV11-2 and TRBJ2-7, with no clear D. The CDR3 sequence is 15 residues long. The germline CDR1 and CDR2 sequences are SGHAT and FQNNGV. With 1 base removed from V and 2 bases from J, the gap between germline ends came to 12 bases. The CDR3 DNA follows: TGTGCCAGCAGCTTAGCGTCCCCGGCGGCCTACGAGCAGTACTTC. This translates into CASSLASPAAYEQYF.

The chain links TRBV11-3 to TRBJ2-5; TRBD2 matches at 8 bases. The V segment lost 5 bases and the J segment 3 bases; nucleotides outside the gene matches: 11. The germline V gene encodes CDR1 SGHNT and CDR2 YENEEA. CDR3 length equals 16 residues. In DNA form, the CDR3 reads TGTGCCAGCAGCCCCGGGGGGGCGGGGACTAAAGAGACCCAGTACTTC. Its protein is CASSPGGAGTKETQYF.

This chain joins TRBV2 and TRBJ2-3, with 8 bases that match TRBD1. Germline lookup yields CDR1 SNHLY and CDR2 FYNNEI. The CDR3 is made up of 14 amino acids. Losses at the gene ends were 7 bases for V and 5 bases for J; bases not matched to a gene: 8. The CDR3 nucleotides read TGTGCCAGCAATCTCAGGGGGCGTGAAGATACGCAGTATTTT. Translated: CASNLRGREDTQYF.

The chain has TRBV11-2 and TRBJ1-2; D may be TRBD1 (6 bases). Looked up from germline, CDR1 is SGHAT and CDR2 is FQNNGV. The CDR3 consists of 14 residues. V lost 3 bases and J lost 0, with 8 bases in between. CDR3 nucleotide sequence: TGTGCCAGCAGCTTGGACAGTCCTAACTATGGCTACACCTTC. It encodes CASSLDSPNYGYTF.

The chain has TRBV11-2 and TRBJ2-3; the match to TRBD1 covers 7 bases. Germline V gene lookup returns CDR1 SGHAT and CDR2 FQNNGV. The CDR3 sequence is 14 residues long. The junction had 3 bases not matched to a gene; V was cut back by 5 bases and J by 1 base. CDR3 in amino acids: CASSPGQGTDTQYF. CDR3 nucleotides: TGTGCCAGCAGCCCCGGACAGGGCACAGATACGCAGTATTTT. Looking up the rest from reference TRBV11-2 and TRBJ2-3 gives the full variable domain: EAGVAQSPRYKIIEKRQSVAFWCNPISGHATLYWYQQILGQGPKLLIQFQNNGVVDDSQLPKDRFSAERLKGVDSTLKIQPAKLEDSAVYLCASSPGQGTDTQYFGPGTRLTVL.

CDR3: CASRRYGDTGELFF. CDR3 nucleotides: TGTGCCAGCAGGAGGTACGGGGACACCGGGGAGCTGTTTTTT. The chain links TRBV11-1 to TRBJ2-2; TRBD2 might be the D (5 bases). Germline CDR1 and CDR2: SGHAT and FQDESV (reference sequence). The CDR3 has 14 amino acids. Deletions cut 6 bases from V and 3 bases from J, with 11 bases between.

This clone was seen a few times. This chain joins TRBV6-5 and TRBJ2-7; D gene unclear. Trimming removed 5 bases from V and 3 bases from J, with 11 bases in between. Looked up from germline, CDR1 is MNHEY and CDR2 is SVGAGI. CDR3 length equals 13 residues. CDR3 nucleotides: TGTGCCAGCAGTGTAGGCAGCGACTACGAGCAGTACTTC. It yields the protein CASSVGSDYEQYF.

This rearrangement joins TRBV7-8 to TRBJ2-1; 9 bases fit TRBD1. CDR1 is SGHVS and CDR2 is FQNEAQ in the germline V gene. Trimming at V came to 5 bases and at J to 7 bases, leaving 6 bases not matched to a gene. The CDR3 covers 14 residues. CDR3 in amino acids: CASSGSGTGNEQFF. In DNA, the CDR3 is TGTGCCAGCAGCGGTTCCGGGACAGGGAATGAGCAGTTCTTC. Complete variable domain (other parts from reference TRBV7-8 and TRBJ2-1): GAGVSQSPRYKVAKRGQDVALRCDPISGHVSLFWYQQALGQGPEFLTYFQNEAQLDKSGLPSDRFFAERPEGSVSTLKIQRTQQEDSAVYLCASSGSGTGNEQFFGPGTRLTVL.

The CDR3 sequence: CASSTPQGWSYNEQFF. Written as DNA, the CDR3 is TGTGCCAGTAGTACGCCACAGGGTTGGTCCTACAATGAGCAGTTCTTC. The V gene is TRBV19, the J gene TRBJ2-1; tentatively, D is TRBD1 (6 bases). V was trimmed by 4 bases and J by 1 base, leaving 14 bases between them. Germline V gene data show CDR1 as LNHDA and CDR2 as SQIVND (reference sequence). The CDR3 is 16 amino acids.

The CDR3 loop is CASSHLPGQETQYF. As DNA, the CDR3 is TGTGCCAGCAGTCACCTCCCAGGGCAAGAGACCCAGTACTTC. This sequence joins TRBV11-2 and TRBJ2-5; a weak D match, TRBD1 (5 bases). The germline gives CDR1 SGHAT, CDR2 FQNNGV. CDR3 length: 14 amino acids. Trimming took off 6 bases at V and 2 bases at J, with 13 bases between the two ends.

This clone turned up a few times. The CDR3 loop reads CASSSRPWQGEQYF. In DNA form, the CDR3 reads TGTGCCAGCAGCTCCCGCCCCTGGCAGGGCGAGCAGTACTTC. The chain carries TRBV7-2 and TRBJ2-7, with D possibly matching TRBD1 (5 bases). Germline CDR1 reads SGHTA; CDR2 reads FQGNSA. The length of the CDR3 is 14 residues. The V and J ends lost 4 bases and 6 bases respectively, with 16 bases between them.

The J gene is TRBJ2-3, the V gene TRBV13; TRBD2 matches 15 bases. V lost 4 bases, J lost 5 bases, and 4 bases stayed unmatched. The CDR3 consists of 16 residues. Looked up from germline, CDR1 is PRHDT and CDR2 is FYEKMQ (reference sequence). CDR3 loop: CASSWTSGGEVDTQYF. CDR3 DNA: TGTGCCAGCAGCTGGACTAGCGGGGGGGAAGTAGATACGCAGTATTTT.

This clone occurred a few times. The chain joins TRBV18 to TRBJ1-5; D is perhaps TRBD1 (5 bases). The CDR3 is made up of 13 amino acids. V lost 3 bases and J lost 13, with 16 bases in between. Germline V gene lookup returns CDR1 KGHSH and CDR2 LQKENI. This chain's CDR3 is CASSPVREDKQHF. DNA of the CDR3: TGTGCCAGCTCACCGGTCAGGGAGGATAAACAGCATTTT.